The 19 T cell receptor beta chains below all came from one sample that was sequenced in a study of Ad26.COV2.S vaccination and SARS-CoV-2 variants. Treatment denoted: around 19 received Ad26.COV2.S at low or high dose, single or two shots; about five received placebo; per-sample allocation not given. Sampling took place 63 days after the first vaccine or placebo injection. The data were produced by immunoSEQ multiplex PCR, yet TCRdb's version contains in-frame clones alone and is incomplete. The sample holds fewer than 900,000 clones, 89% seen once. Sequencing was performed on peripheral blood, taken in a trial of Ad26.COV2.S vaccine versus placebo. Source of these receptors: a person between 18 and 65 years old who received the Ad26.COV2.S COVID-19 vaccine or a placebo.

For the CDR3, the DNA is TGTGCCAGCAGCGTAGTTCTAGCGGGGTACAATGAGCAGTTCTTC. It yields the protein CASSVVLAGYNEQFF. The rearrangement links TRBV9 to TRBJ2-1, with TRBD2 matching over 9 bases. In germline, CDR1 is SGDLS, CDR2 YYNGEE. The CDR3 spans 15 residues. J was trimmed by 4 bases and V by 0 bases; bases with no gene match: 2.

As for this clone: Other DNA sequences in this specimen translate into the identical CDR3. This CDR3 is CASSRDSYEQYF. The CDR3, as DNA: TGTGCCAGCTCTCGGGACAGCTACGAGCAGTACTTC. The V gene is TRBV9, the J gene TRBJ2-7; 7 bases align to TRBD1. The CDR3 is 12 residues long. Unmatched junction bases numbered 4, after V lost 7 bases and J lost 3 bases. Germline assignment: CDR1 SGDLS and CDR2 YYNGEE.

This rearrangement joins TRBV7-7 to TRBJ2-7, with TRBD2 as a possible D gene (5 bases). Trimming took 1 base from V and 0 from J, leaving 7 bases between them. Per germline, CDR1 SSHAT and CDR2 FNYEAQ (reference sequence). This CDR3 comprises 14 residues. This CDR3 is CASSLGGNSYEQYF. CDR3 sequence (DNA): TGTGCCAGCAGCTTAGGAGGGAACTCCTACGAGCAGTACTTC.

V gene TRBV7-3 combines with J gene TRBJ1-6, with D unresolved. The germline V gene encodes CDR1 SGHTA and CDR2 FQGTGA. There are 12 residues in the CDR3. With 4 bases removed from V and 12 bases from J, the gap between germline ends came to 10 bases. The CDR3 loop reads CASSSPRGPLHF. In DNA, the CDR3 is TGTGCCAGCAGCTCCCCCCGGGGACCCCTCCACTTT.

Comments on this clone: A read error may account for a junction end that differs from germline. The chain recombines TRBV7-8 with TRBJ2-2; D is ambiguous. CDR1 is SGHVS and CDR2 is FQNEAQ in the germline V gene. The CDR3 covers 14 residues. The CDR3 sequence is CASRQTMNAGELFF. In DNA, the CDR3 is TGTGCCAGCAGACAGACAATGAACGCCGGGGAGCTGTTTTTT.

In its sample, this clone was seen a few times. V is TRBV6-5 and J is TRBJ1-2; D not resolved. Trimming stripped 9 bases from V and 3 bases from J, with 20 bases between. The CDR3 length is 15 residues. Germline V gives CDR1 MNHEY, CDR2 SVGAGI. The CDR3 DNA follows: TGTGCCAGTACGGGCGGTAGAGACTATTACTATGGCTACACCTTC. Translated, it gives CASTGGRDYYYGYTF.

This rearrangement joins TRBV27 to TRBJ1-2, with D maybe TRBD1 (5 bases). V lost 0 bases and J 4 bases, leaving 6 bases between the germline ends. Germline CDR1 is MNHEY and CDR2 is SMNVEV (reference sequence). This CDR3 is built from 13 residues. The CDR3 here is CASSLSQGYGYTF. The CDR3 DNA follows: TGTGCCAGCAGTTTATCGCAGGGCTATGGCTACACCTTC.

This clone was recorded once. The chain recombines TRBV4-1 with TRBJ2-5; weak D call: TRBD1 (5 bases). Germline V CDR1 and CDR2: MGHRA, YSYEKL. CDR3 length equals 16 residues. The V end lost 1 base, the J end lost 5 bases, and 17 bases lay between the germline ends. The CDR3 protein is CASSQGTTDSGETQYF. CDR3 in DNA: TGCGCCAGCAGCCAAGGGACGACGGATTCAGGGGAGACCCAGTACTTC.

V usage is TRBV6-5 and J usage is TRBJ1-1; possible D gene TRBD1, 5 bases. The germline CDR1 and CDR2 sequences are MNHEY and SVGAGI. The CDR3 contains 14 residues. V lost 2 bases and J lost 0, with 7 bases in between. The CDR3 bases are TGTGCCAGCAGTTACGGGACCTTGAACACTGAAGCTTTCTTT. Translated, it gives CASSYGTLNTEAFF.

The V gene is TRBV20-1, the J gene TRBJ1-5; D not certain. The ends were cut back, 3 bases at V and 0 bases at J, with 9 bases in the middle. The CDR3 consists of 14 residues. Germline loops: CDR1 DFQATT, CDR2 SNEGSKA (reference sequence). DNA of the CDR3: TGCAGTGCTAGTGGCCCATATAGCAATCAGCCCCAGCATTTT. Its translation is CSASGPYSNQPQHF.

The chain combines TRBV7-2 with TRBJ2-7; D ambiguous. Germline V gene lookup returns CDR1 SGHTA and CDR2 FQGNSA. V was cut by 2 bases and J by 1 base, with 6 bases left in between. The CDR3 length is 13 residues. The chain's CDR3 is CASSLTRSYEQYF. The CDR3 region has the DNA TGTGCCAGCAGCTTAACCCGATCCTACGAGCAGTACTTC. The whole variable domain, filled in from reference TRBV7-2 and TRBJ2-7, reads GAGVSQSPSNKVTEKGKDVELRCDPISGHTALYWYRQSLGQGLEFLIYFQGNSAPDKSGLPSDRFSAERTGGSVSTLTIQRTQQEDSAVYLCASSLTRSYEQYFGPGTRLTVT.

The chain carries TRBV12-3 or TRBV12-4 and TRBJ2-3; the D gene could be TRBD1 or TRBD2 (6 bases each). This CDR3 is built from 13 residues. The ends were cut back, 3 bases at V and 4 bases at J, with 8 bases in the middle. CDR3 residues: CASSLGGPDTQYF. Here the CDR3 DNA reads TGTGCCAGCAGTTTGGGGGGCCCAGATACGCAGTATTTT.

Points on this clone: Additional DNA sequences in this sample encode the identical CDR3. The chain employs TRBV18 and TRBJ1-2, with D perhaps TRBD1 (5 bases). Germline V lookup: CDR1 KGHSH, CDR2 LQKENI. This CDR3 has 13 amino acids. Trimming shortened V by 6 bases and J by 2 bases, and 10 bases separated the two germline ends. The DNA of the CDR3 is TGTGCCAGCTCCCCCGGGGACAACTATGGCTACACCTTC. It specifies CASSPGDNYGYTF.

The V call is TRBV7-6, the J call TRBJ2-3, with 8 bases aligning to TRBD2. V was pared by 1 base and J by 2 bases, with 5 bases of the junction left unmatched. The CDR3 covers 16 residues. Germline V gene lookup returns CDR1 SGHVS and CDR2 FNYEAQ. The chain's CDR3 is CASSLGSGGTTDTQYF. The CDR3 region has the DNA TGTGCCAGCAGCTTAGGCAGCGGGGGAACCACAGATACGCAGTATTTT. Using reference TRBV7-6 and TRBJ2-3 for the parts outside the CDR3, the full variable domain is GAGVSQSPRYKVTKRGQDVALRCDPISGHVSLYWYRQALGQGPEFLTYFNYEAQQDKSGLPNDRFSAERPEGSISTLTIQRTEQRDSAMYRCASSLGSGGTTDTQYFGPGTRLTVL.

The chain links TRBV7-2 to TRBJ1-6; 9 nucleotides line up with TRBD1. Trimming took 3 bases from V and 6 from J; bases not matched to a gene: 3. Per germline, CDR1 SGHTA and CDR2 FQGNSA. CDR3 length: 15 amino acids. The CDR3, as DNA: TGTGCCAGCAGCTTCCCGACAGGGGGTAATTCACCCCTCCACTTT. This codes for CASSFPTGGNSPLHF.

The chain links TRBV10-1 to TRBJ2-2, with 11 nucleotides matching TRBD2. V trimming: 7 bases; J trimming: 1 base; junction bases outside the gene matches: 14. The CDR3 is 19 residues long. CDR1 WNHNN and CDR2 SYGVQD come from the germline V gene (reference sequence). The CDR3 spells CASTGALAGVNWNTGELFF. Here the CDR3 DNA reads TGCGCCAGCACGGGGGCACTAGCGGGGGTCAATTGGAACACCGGGGAGCTGTTTTTT.

This rearrangement joins TRBV5-4 to TRBJ1-2; D might be TRBD1 (5 bases). The CDR3 runs 14 residues. CDR1 is SGHNT and CDR2 is YYREEE in the germline V gene (reference sequence). Trimming left V 3 bases short and J 5 bases short, with 14 bases between. The CDR3 reads CASSWGRSSYGYTF. CDR3 DNA sequence: TGTGCCAGCAGCTGGGGACGATCCTCGTATGGCTACACCTTC.

V usage is TRBV14 and J usage is TRBJ2-7; 8 bases are a match to TRBD1. CDR1 is SGHDN, CDR2 FVKESK, per germline. The CDR3 consists of 15 residues. V shed 4 bases and J 2 bases; nucleotides not matched to a gene: 7. The CDR3 loop is CASSRAGTGPYEQYF. The CDR3 bases are TGTGCCAGCAGCCGCGCCGGGACAGGACCCTACGAGCAGTACTTC.

The chain is built from TRBV19 and TRBJ2-2, with a possible D match to TRBD1 (5 bases). Trimming removed 2 bases at V and 5 bases at J, with 9 bases between. The germline V gene has CDR1 LNHDA and CDR2 SQIVND (reference sequence). The CDR3 length is 14 residues. CDR3 nucleotide sequence: TGTGCCAGTAGTATAAAAGGGGATACCGGGGAGCTGTTTTTT. It codes for CASSIKGDTGELFF.